The 25 T cell receptor beta chains below come from one sample, sequenced in a study of T cells in Graves' hyperthyroidism and ophthalmopathy. RNA transcripts were the template for amplifying TCR beta CDR3 regions. HTBI primers drove first-round RT-PCR of the TCR CDR3. TCRdb re-analysed the multiplex PCR reads in MiXCR, keeping a single row per CDR3 protein. The sample lists more than 55,000 distinct CDR3 sequences, approximately 50% seen once, with about 3.3% in the top ten. The sequenced sample consisted of blood. The receptors originated from a woman aged 55-75 years with Graves' ophthalmopathy.

The chain joins TRBV28 to TRBJ1-1; the match to TRBD1 covers 11 bases. The CDR3 is 20 amino acids. From germline, CDR1 is MDHEN and CDR2 SYDVKM. The trim removed 2 bases at V and 1 base at J, leaving 15 bases unmatched. The CDR3 region is CASSLEWTGGAEFSNTEAFF. CDR3 DNA sequence: TGTGCCAGCAGTTTAGAGTGGACAGGGGGCGCGGAGTTTTCGAACACTGAAGCTTTCTTT.

Only a few counts were recorded for this clonotype. The chain has TRBV4-1 and TRBJ1-2; the D gene is possibly TRBD1 (6 bases). The length of the CDR3 is 16 residues. The germline CDR1 and CDR2 sequences are MGHRA and YSYEKL. V dropped 0 bases and J dropped 12 bases, with 23 bases sitting between them. This CDR3 is CASSQDFVSGGRGDTF. The CDR3 nucleotides read TGCGCCAGCAGCCAAGATTTCGTCTCGGGGGGCAGGGGCGACACCTTC.

This clonotype came up many times. The chain joins TRBV20-1 to TRBJ1-4; maybe TRBD1 (5 bases). The CDR3 contains 13 residues. Germline V gene lookup returns CDR1 DFQATT and CDR2 SNEGSKA (reference sequence). Trimming removed 5 bases at V and 2 bases at J, with 9 bases between. Written as DNA, the CDR3 is TGCAGTGCTCCGGCAGGGACTAATGAAAAACTGTTTTTT. Protein: CSAPAGTNEKLFF.

In this sample, this clonotype turned up many times. This chain links TRBV7-2 with TRBJ1-6; 7 nucleotides match TRBD1. CDR1 and CDR2 (germline): SGHTA, FQGNSA. The junction had 10 bases not matched to a gene; V was cut back by 2 bases and J by 3 bases. The CDR3 spans 18 residues. CDR3 DNA sequence: TGTGCCAGCAGCTTACTACCCAACAGGGGAGGCTATAATTCACCCCTCCACTTT. It is translated as CASSLLPNRGGYNSPLHF.

The genes are TRBV5-1 and TRBJ2-1; 12 bases align to TRBD2. The CDR3 is made up of 15 amino acids. With 5 bases clipped from V and 8 bases from J, the junction kept 8 bases outside the gene matches. Germline CDR1 reads SGHRS; CDR2 reads YFSETQ. The CDR3 DNA reads as TGCGCCAGCAGGACTAGCGGGAGAGCAAGCGATGAGCAGTTCTTC. Translation gives CASRTSGRASDEQFF.

CDR3 nucleotide sequence: TGTGCTGGCAGTCTCGAATCCTACGAGCAGTACTTC. Translating it yields CAGSLESYEQYF. The chain is built from TRBV12-3 or TRBV12-4 and TRBJ2-7; unclear D gene. This CDR3 comprises 12 residues.

This clonotype was counted between two and nine times. This chain joins TRBV10-3 and TRBJ2-2, with D hard to call. The germline V gene has CDR1 ENHRY and CDR2 SYGVKD. The CDR3 has 14 residues. V lost 3 bases and J lost 2, with 7 bases in between. CDR3 coding DNA: TGTGCCATCAGTGAAGACCCTAACACCGGGGAGCTGTTTTTT. Amino acids: CAISEDPNTGELFF.

The chain is built from TRBV6-1 and TRBJ2-3, with 10 bases identical to TRBD2. CDR1 and CDR2 (germline): MNHNS, SASEGT. The J segment lost 2 bases and the V segment lost 0 bases, leaving 5 bases of the junction unmatched. This CDR3 contains 17 residues. As DNA, the CDR3 is TGTGCCAGCAGTGAAGCTGCAGCGGGGGGGAACACAGATACGCAGTATTTT. This codes for CASSEAAAGGNTDTQYF.

The chain employs TRBV7-8 and TRBJ2-7, with 8 bases fitting TRBD2. Germline CDR1 and CDR2: SGHVS and FQNEAQ. The V segment lost 4 bases and the J segment 5 bases; nucleotides outside the gene matches: 4. The CDR3 spans 13 residues. Here the CDR3 reads CASSSRTSNEQYF. In nucleotides, the CDR3 is TGTGCCAGCAGCTCCCGGACTAGCAACGAGCAGTACTTC. Full variable domain (remainder filled in from reference TRBV7-8 and TRBJ2-7): GAGVSQSPRYKVAKRGQDVALRCDPISGHVSLFWYQQALGQGPEFLTYFQNEAQLDKSGLPSDRFFAERPEGSVSTLKIQRTQQEDSAVYLCASSSRTSNEQYFGPGTRLTVT.

This clonotype was detected ten times or more. The V and J genes are TRBV6-6 and TRBJ2-1; D is unresolved. The CDR3 sequence is 11 residues long. Trimming left V 6 bases short and J 11 bases short, with 11 bases between. Germline loops: CDR1 MNHNY, CDR2 SVGAGI (reference sequence). CDR3 sequence (DNA): TGTGCCAGCAGGACGACGGAGAAGCAGTTCTTC. Amino acids: CASRTTEKQFF.

This clonotype was picked up many times. This chain uses TRBV5-1 with TRBJ1-5; 8 bases line up with TRBD1. This CDR3 has 17 residues. CDR1 SGHRS and CDR2 YFSETQ come from the germline V gene. V gave up 2 bases and J gave up 2 bases; unmatched junction bases: 9. CDR3 loop: CASSFGPQGGGNQPQHF. The CDR3 nucleotides read TGCGCCAGCAGCTTTGGACCACAGGGGGGAGGCAATCAGCCCCAGCATTTT.

This clonotype showed up many times. The J gene is TRBJ2-3, the V gene TRBV18; D is ambiguous. The germline V gene encodes CDR1 KGHSH and CDR2 LQKENI. The CDR3 is 11 residues long. The germline V and J ends were trimmed by 6 bases and 7 bases, with 8 bases remaining between them. The CDR3 is CASSGSYTQYF. The CDR3 DNA sequence: TGTGCCAGCTCGGGCTCGTATACGCAGTATTTT.

This clonotype was observed at least ten times. This chain uses TRBV4-1 with TRBJ2-2, with a weak D call TRBD1 (5 bases). Germline assignment: CDR1 MGHRA and CDR2 YSYEKL. V lost 1 base and J 6 bases, leaving 12 bases between the germline ends. The CDR3 runs 15 residues. CDR3 region: CASSQAAGKAGELFF. CDR3 coding DNA: TGCGCCAGCAGCCAAGCTGCAGGGAAGGCCGGGGAGCTGTTTTTT.

J is TRBJ1-1 and V is TRBV29-1; 8 nucleotides agree with TRBD1. The germline V gene has CDR1 SQVTM and CDR2 ANQGSEA. The CDR3 loop spans 14 amino acids. V lost 2 bases and J lost 6; bases outside the gene matches: 8. For the CDR3, the DNA is TGCAGCGTTGAATCACAGGGGGGAGGCGCTGAAGCTTTCTTT. This sequence encodes CSVESQGGGAEAFF.

The chain links TRBV7-8 to TRBJ2-2; the D gene is possibly TRBD2 (6 bases). The CDR3 runs 12 residues. Germline V gives CDR1 SGHVS, CDR2 FQNEAQ. Trimming took 7 bases from V and 7 from J, leaving 10 bases between them. CDR3 sequence: CASNREIGELFF. CDR3 in DNA: TGTGCCAGCAACCGGGAGATCGGGGAGCTGTTTTTT.

The genes are TRBV2 and TRBJ2-3, with TRBD2 identical over 9 bases. V was pared by 8 bases and J by 3 bases, with 12 bases of the junction left unmatched. In germline, CDR1 is SNHLY, CDR2 FYNNEI. The CDR3 has 16 residues. In DNA, the CDR3 is TGTGCCAGCCTTTCTTTAGCGGGAGTGCAGACAGATACGCAGTATTTT. It codes for CASLSLAGVQTDTQYF.

The chain employs TRBV7-8 and TRBJ2-1; D possibly uses TRBD1 or TRBD2 (7 bases each). CDR1 is SGHVS and CDR2 is FQNEAQ in the germline V gene. This CDR3 has 15 residues. V dropped 2 bases and J dropped 10 bases, with 18 bases sitting between them. In DNA, the CDR3 is TGTGCCAGCAGCTTAAGGGAGGGGGCCAGGGGGGAGCAGTTCTTC. It specifies CASSLREGARGEQFF. Looking up the rest from reference TRBV7-8 and TRBJ2-1 gives the full variable domain: GAGVSQSPRYKVAKRGQDVALRCDPISGHVSLFWYQQALGQGPEFLTYFQNEAQLDKSGLPSDRFFAERPEGSVSTLKIQRTQQEDSAVYLCASSLREGARGEQFFGPGTRLTVL.

The rearrangement uses TRBV7-6 and TRBJ2-7; 9 bases line up with TRBD1. Germline V gene sequence: CDR1 SGHVS, CDR2 FNYEAQ. The CDR3 length is 13 residues. The trim removed 5 bases at V and 6 bases at J, leaving 5 bases unmatched. CDR3 protein: CASSRDRAGEQYF. The DNA of the CDR3 is TGTGCCAGCAGCCGGGACAGGGCGGGCGAGCAGTACTTC.

In regard to this clonotype: One end of the junction fails to match germline, which may point to a read error. The chain uses TRBV14 and TRBJ2-2; 15 bases align to TRBD2. The CDR3 runs to 19 residues. The V gene's germline CDR1 is SGHDN and CDR2 FVKESK. DNA of the CDR3: TGTGCCAGCAGCCTCAGCCTCGGACTAGCGGGAGGGAACACCGGGGAGCTGTCTTGG. Translated: CASSLSLGLAGGNTGELSW. Drawing the rest from reference TRBV14 and TRBJ2-2, the complete variable domain is EAGVTQFPSHSVIEKGQTVTLRCDPISGHDNLYWYRRVMGKEIKFLLHFVKESKQDESGMPNNRFLAERTGGTYSTLKVQPAELEDSGVYFCASSLSLGLAGGNTGELSWGEGSRLTVL.

Many counts were recorded for this clonotype. The V and J genes are TRBV5-5 and TRBJ1-6; 10 bases are shared with TRBD1. Germline V gene sequence: CDR1 SGHKS, CDR2 YYEKEE (reference sequence). J lost 5 bases, V lost 4 bases, and 3 bases had no gene match. This CDR3 has 15 amino acids. The CDR3 DNA reads TGTGCCAGCAGCCTAGGGACAGGGGATAATTCACCCCTCCACTTT. As protein: CASSLGTGDNSPLHF.

Concerning this clonotype itself: The conserved phenylalanine or tryptophan normally closing the CDR3 is absent here, so this likely arose from a read error. Because the CDR3's place on the DNA is in doubt, the DNA is left out and the CDR3 is given as listed by TCRdb. The rearrangement links TRBV7-9 to TRBJ2-1. With termini counted, the CDR3 has 8 amino acids. In germline, CDR1 is SEHNR, CDR2 FQNEAQ (reference sequence). This chain's CDR3 is CASSSFVG.

J is TRBJ2-1 and V is TRBV10-2, with TRBD1 matching over 7 bases. Germline V lookup: CDR1 WSHSY, CDR2 SAAADI. V gave up 6 bases and J gave up 4 bases; unmatched junction bases: 12. The CDR3 contains 16 residues. The CDR3 DNA reads TGCGCCAGCAGCCAACCCCGACAGGGCAGGTACAATGAGCAGTTCTTC. Residues: CASSQPRQGRYNEQFF.

This clonotype was observed at least ten times. The chain employs TRBV7-2 and TRBJ1-4; D is unclear. Germline CDR1 is SGHTA and CDR2 is FQGNSA. V lost 3 bases and J lost 4, with 12 bases in between. This CDR3 region has 15 residues. Here the CDR3 reads CASSFSSANNEKLFF. In nucleotides, the CDR3 is TGTGCCAGCAGCTTTTCGTCCGCGAATAATGAAAAACTGTTTTTT.

The sample holds a few counts of this clonotype. V and J are TRBV20-1 and TRBJ2-7, with 11 bases fitting TRBD2. This CDR3 comprises 16 residues. After removal of 3 bases from V and 2 bases from J, the junction contained 9 bases not matched to a gene. Germline CDR1 reads DFQATT; CDR2 reads SNEGSKA (reference sequence). CDR3: CSARGTTSGSAYEQYF. The CDR3, as DNA: TGCAGTGCTAGGGGGACAACTAGCGGGAGTGCCTACGAGCAGTACTTC.

The chain joins TRBV6-2 or TRBV6-3 to TRBJ2-1; D is possibly TRBD1 or TRBD2 (5 bases each). Germline CDR1 is MNHEY and CDR2 is SVGEGT. The CDR3 covers 14 residues. Trimming removed 5 bases from V and 1 base from J, with 9 bases in between. Here the CDR3 reads CASSRDLSYNEQFF. CDR3 DNA sequence: TGTGCCAGCAGTCGGGACCTGTCCTACAATGAGCAGTTCTTC.